Each of the 27 T cell receptor beta chains below was sequenced from the same sample in a study of blood T cell repertoires in COVID-19. The method was immunoSEQ multiplex PCR; TCRdb's version includes in-frame clones alone and lacks a portion of them. The table includes tens of thousands of clones, roughly 87% detected once. Sequenced sample: peripheral blood. The receptors were gathered from a human donor in a cohort sampled during active COVID-19.

V gene TRBV6-1 combines with J gene TRBJ1-1; 7 nucleotides match TRBD1. After removal of 6 bases from V and 6 bases from J, the junction contained 4 bases not matched to a gene. Germline values: CDR1 MNHNS, CDR2 SASEGT. The CDR3 is 12 amino acids. The CDR3 is CASRHTGAEAFF. DNA for the CDR3: TGTGCCAGCAGGCATACAGGGGCTGAAGCTTTCTTT.

The rearrangement links TRBV24-1 to TRBJ2-1; TRBD2 matches at 7 bases. CDR1 and CDR2 (germline): KGHDR, SFDVKD. The length of the CDR3 is 15 residues. J was trimmed by 3 bases and V by 5 bases; bases with no gene match: 6. CDR3 sequence (DNA): TGTGCCACCAGTGGTTGGGGGGGGATCTACAATGAGCAGTTCTTC. This translates into CATSGWGGIYNEQFF.

V is TRBV6-5 and J is TRBJ1-1; 9 bases align to TRBD1. The CDR3 spans 16 residues. CDR1 MNHEY and CDR2 SVGAGI come from the germline V gene. After removal of 0 bases from V and 4 bases from J, the junction contained 6 bases not matched to a gene. The CDR3 sequence: CASSYSGQGPITEAFF. The CDR3 DNA follows: TGTGCCAGCAGTTACTCCGGACAGGGGCCCATCACTGAAGCTTTCTTT.

The V gene is TRBV5-1, the J gene TRBJ1-3, with no clear D. Germline V CDR1 and CDR2: SGHRS, YFSETQ. The V and J ends lost 4 bases and 4 bases respectively, with 12 bases between them. The CDR3 covers 14 residues. The DNA of the CDR3 is TGCGCCAGCAGCATCGCAGGTGGCGGAAACACCATATATTTT. This sequence encodes CASSIAGGGNTIYF.

This sequence joins TRBV6-6 and TRBJ2-7; no clear D. The CDR3 consists of 12 residues. Trimming took 5 bases from V and 4 from J, leaving 9 bases between them. The germline V gene has CDR1 MNHNY and CDR2 SVGAGI (reference sequence). CDR3 nucleotide sequence: TGTGCCAGCAGTCAACTCATATACGAGCAGTACTTC. As protein: CASSQLIYEQYF.

The chain employs TRBV2 and TRBJ2-3; 8 nucleotides agree with TRBD1. J was trimmed by 0 bases and V by 3 bases; bases with no gene match: 5. The CDR3 covers 16 residues. Germline V lookup: CDR1 SNHLY, CDR2 FYNNEI. The CDR3 sequence: CASSDLGQGSTDTQYF. The DNA of the CDR3 is TGTGCCAGCAGTGACTTAGGACAGGGAAGCACAGATACGCAGTATTTT.

In its sample, this clone was seen once. V and J are TRBV6-5 and TRBJ1-4; possible D gene TRBD1, 5 bases. Trimming took 5 bases from V and 8 from J, leaving 12 bases between them. The CDR3 runs to 13 residues. Germline CDR1 MNHEY, CDR2 SVGAGI. Here the CDR3 reads CASSRGVGEKLFF. The CDR3 DNA follows: TGTGCCAGCAGTCGGGGGGTTGGAGAAAAACTGTTTTTT.

This chain connects TRBV19 to TRBJ2-7; 10 bases map to TRBD1. CDR1 and CDR2 from the germline V gene are LNHDA and SQIVND (reference sequence). J gave up 1 base and V 3 bases, and 3 bases lay outside the gene matches. This CDR3 is 15 amino acids long. CDR3 DNA: TGTGCCAGTAGTATTGGACAGGGGGTATCCTACGAGCAGTACTTC. It specifies CASSIGQGVSYEQYF.

This chain links TRBV24-1 with TRBJ2-3; the match to TRBD2 covers 12 bases. The V segment lost 3 bases and the J segment 6 bases; nucleotides outside the gene matches: 6. This CDR3 region has 16 residues. Germline-derived CDR1 and CDR2 are KGHDR and SFDVKD. The CDR3 protein is CATSDPTSGRPDTQYF. The CDR3 bases are TGTGCCACCAGTGATCCAACTAGCGGGAGGCCCGATACGCAGTATTTT.

The sample holds one count of this clone. V is TRBV5-5 and J is TRBJ2-2; D uncertain. Germline lookup yields CDR1 SGHKS and CDR2 YYEKEE (reference sequence). V lost 6 bases, J lost 3 bases, and 12 bases lay in between. The CDR3 is 14 amino acids. The CDR3 region has the DNA TGTGCCAGCACCCTTTTTAGCCACACCGGGGAGCTGTTTTTT. Protein product: CASTLFSHTGELFF.

Only one count was recorded for this clone. V is TRBV5-4 and J is TRBJ2-1; the match to TRBD2 covers 11 bases. Germline-derived CDR1 and CDR2 are SGHNT and YYREEE (reference sequence). Trimming at V came to 1 base and at J to 7 bases, leaving 4 bases not matched to a gene. The CDR3 runs 15 residues. CDR3 in amino acids: CASSLLASGRNEQFF. CDR3 sequence (DNA): TGTGCCAGCAGCTTGTTGGCTAGCGGGAGGAATGAGCAGTTCTTC. Complete variable domain (other parts from reference TRBV5-4 and TRBJ2-1): ETGVTQSPTHLIKTRGQQVTLRCSSQSGHNTVSWYQQALGQGPQFIFQYYREEENGRGNFPPRFSGLQFPNYSSELNVNALELDDSALYLCASSLLASGRNEQFFGPGTRLTVL.

The chain employs TRBV27 and TRBJ1-5; TRBD1 matches at 7 bases. CDR1 and CDR2 from the germline V gene are MNHEY and SMNVEV (reference sequence). J lost 4 bases, V lost 5 bases, and 5 bases had no gene match. CDR3 size: 14 residues. The CDR3 sequence: CASSPTGWNQPQHF. CDR3 sequence (DNA): TGTGCCAGCAGTCCGACAGGGTGGAATCAGCCCCAGCATTTT.

The J gene is TRBJ1-1, the V gene TRBV18; a weak D match, TRBD1 (6 bases). The CDR3 sequence is 15 residues long. CDR1 is KGHSH and CDR2 is LQKENI in the germline V gene. Deletions cut 0 bases from V and 0 bases from J, with 8 bases between. CDR3 nucleotide sequence: TGTGCCAGCTCACCACCGGCAGGGGTGAACACTGAAGCTTTCTTT. Its translation: CASSPPAGVNTEAFF.

The rearrangement joins TRBV27 to TRBJ2-3; 10 nucleotides match TRBD2. In germline, CDR1 is MNHEY, CDR2 SMNVEV (reference sequence). J was trimmed by 4 bases and V by 4 bases; bases with no gene match: 5. This CDR3 has 15 residues. This chain's CDR3 is CASSSQREGADTQYF. The CDR3 nucleotides are TGTGCCAGCAGTTCTCAGCGGGAGGGTGCAGATACGCAGTATTTT.

This clone was recorded a few times. The chain is built from TRBV19 and TRBJ2-2, with D perhaps matching TRBD1 (6 bases). Trimming shortened V by 0 bases and J by 5 bases, and 13 bases separated the two germline ends. This CDR3 contains 16 residues. The germline gives CDR1 LNHDA, CDR2 SQIVND (reference sequence). CDR3 DNA: TGTGCCAGTAGTATAGAACCAGGGGCTCGGACCGGGGAGCTGTTTTTT. Translation gives CASSIEPGARTGELFF.

To note about this clone: A junction end diverges from the germline sequence, so it may reflect a read error. The CDR3 loop is CASTLGSGGGYGYTF. CDR3 nucleotides: TGTGCCAGCACTTTAGGTTCCGGCGGGGGCTATGGCTACACCTTC. This rearrangement joins TRBV28 to TRBJ1-2; tentative D call: TRBD1 (5 bases). The CDR3 consists of 15 residues. Per germline, CDR1 MDHEN and CDR2 SYDVKM.

V gene TRBV7-2 combines with J gene TRBJ1-2; 9 bases align to TRBD1. The CDR3 sequence is 14 residues long. The V segment lost 5 bases and the J segment 6 bases; nucleotides outside the gene matches: 7. Germline CDR1 SGHTA, CDR2 FQGNSA. The CDR3 loop reads CASSLHGQGHGYTF. CDR3 DNA sequence: TGTGCCAGCAGCCTTCATGGACAGGGGCATGGCTACACCTTC.

This chain joins TRBV15 and TRBJ1-4; D possibly corresponds to TRBD1 (6 bases). The CDR3 runs to 15 residues. The germline V gene encodes CDR1 LNHNV and CDR2 YYDKDF (reference sequence). V lost 5 bases and J lost 5, with 15 bases in between. The CDR3 DNA reads TGTGCCACCAGCCCGAGGGTGGGGGCCAATGAAAAACTGTTTTTT. Amino acid sequence: CATSPRVGANEKLFF.

The genes are TRBV28 and TRBJ1-2; the D is unclear. Germline-derived CDR1 and CDR2 are MDHEN and SYDVKM. The CDR3 sequence is 13 residues long. Deletions cut 5 bases from V and 3 bases from J, with 10 bases between. CDR3 sequence (DNA): TGTGCCAGCAGTCCTACGGGGTACTATGGCTACACCTTC. Amino acids: CASSPTGYYGYTF.

The sample holds one count of this clone. The chain couples TRBV5-1 to TRBJ2-5; 7 bases fit TRBD2. The CDR3 sequence is 15 residues long. V was clipped by 0 bases and J by 3 bases; unmatched bases: 5. Germline V gene lookup returns CDR1 SGHRS and CDR2 YFSETQ. CDR3 protein: CASSLVVAGKETQYF. The CDR3 DNA is TGCGCCAGCAGCTTGGTAGTAGCGGGCAAAGAGACCCAGTACTTC.

V gene TRBV9 combines with J gene TRBJ1-1; no definite D call. Per germline, CDR1 SGDLS and CDR2 YYNGEE. The CDR3 runs to 13 residues. Trimming left V 5 bases short and J 1 base short, with 9 bases between. The CDR3 reads CASRPTENTEAFF. DNA for the CDR3: TGTGCCAGCAGACCTACAGAGAACACTGAAGCTTTCTTT.

Worth noting for this clone: At the DNA level, this CDR3 is encoded by other sequences in the same sample as well. DNA for the CDR3: TGTGCCAGCTCGCCAGCGGGACGCCTGGCCAAAAACATTCAGTACTTC. Translating it yields CASSPAGRLAKNIQYF. V usage is TRBV18 and J usage is TRBJ2-4; 7 bases fit TRBD2. The CDR3 length is 16 residues. The V gene end was trimmed by 6 bases and the J gene end by 1 base; junction bases not matched to a gene: 9. Germline CDR1 and CDR2: KGHSH and LQKENI.

This chain connects TRBV6-6 to TRBJ1-4; the match to TRBD1 covers 9 bases. CDR1 is MNHNY, CDR2 SVGAGI, per germline (reference sequence). The CDR3 covers 16 residues. With 2 bases clipped from V and 5 bases from J, the junction kept 6 bases outside the gene matches. In DNA form, the CDR3 reads TGTGCCAGCAGTTACGGGACAGGGTCCTGGAATGAAAAACTGTTTTTT. It codes for CASSYGTGSWNEKLFF.

This clone showed up just once. The V and J genes are TRBV9 and TRBJ1-2, with D tentatively TRBD1 (5 bases). The CDR3 is made up of 17 amino acids. Between the trimmed V and J ends, which lost 3 bases and 3 bases, there was a span of 21 bases. CDR1 is SGDLS, CDR2 YYNGEE, per germline. Here the CDR3 reads CASSATGEGLLDYGYTF. The CDR3 DNA is TGTGCCAGCAGCGCCACGGGGGAGGGATTATTAGACTATGGCTACACCTTC.

The chain recombines TRBV7-6 with TRBJ2-7; 8 bases are a match to TRBD1. Trimming took 1 base from V and 2 from J; bases not matched to a gene: 10. CDR3 length: 17 residues. The V gene's germline CDR1 is SGHVS and CDR2 FNYEAQ. The CDR3 nucleotides are TGTGCCAGCAGCTTAGAGGCAGGGGGCGCCGGAACCTACGAGCAGTACTTC. Residues: CASSLEAGGAGTYEQYF.

The chain is built from TRBV9 and TRBJ2-5; a weak D match, TRBD2 (5 bases). The germline CDR1 and CDR2 sequences are SGDLS and YYNGEE. This CDR3 has 15 amino acids. The V and J ends lost 4 bases and 5 bases respectively, with 18 bases between them. The CDR3: CASSPTPTPGETQYF. In DNA, the CDR3 is TGTGCCAGCAGCCCTACACCGACTCCGGGGGAGACCCAGTACTTC.

In nucleotides, the CDR3 is TGTGCCAGTAGTCTCCGGGGGAGCGGGGGAACTTACACCGGGGAGCTGTTTTTT. It yields the protein CASSLRGSGGTYTGELFF. The chain has TRBV19 and TRBJ2-2; TRBD2 matches 8 bases. From germline, CDR1 is LNHDA and CDR2 SQIVND (reference sequence). The V and J ends lost 5 bases and 3 bases, in that order; junction bases with no gene match: 14. This CDR3 spans 18 amino acids.